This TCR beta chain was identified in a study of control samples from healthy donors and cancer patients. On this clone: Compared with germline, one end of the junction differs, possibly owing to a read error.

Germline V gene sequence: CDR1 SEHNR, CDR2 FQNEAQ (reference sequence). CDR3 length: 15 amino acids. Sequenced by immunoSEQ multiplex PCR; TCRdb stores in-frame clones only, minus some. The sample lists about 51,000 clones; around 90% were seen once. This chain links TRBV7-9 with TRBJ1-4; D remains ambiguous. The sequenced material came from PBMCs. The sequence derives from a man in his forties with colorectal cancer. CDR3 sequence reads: CASSLRRIGNERLFF. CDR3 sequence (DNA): TGTGCCAGCAGCTTAAGGAGGATTGGTAATGAAAGACTGTTTTTT.